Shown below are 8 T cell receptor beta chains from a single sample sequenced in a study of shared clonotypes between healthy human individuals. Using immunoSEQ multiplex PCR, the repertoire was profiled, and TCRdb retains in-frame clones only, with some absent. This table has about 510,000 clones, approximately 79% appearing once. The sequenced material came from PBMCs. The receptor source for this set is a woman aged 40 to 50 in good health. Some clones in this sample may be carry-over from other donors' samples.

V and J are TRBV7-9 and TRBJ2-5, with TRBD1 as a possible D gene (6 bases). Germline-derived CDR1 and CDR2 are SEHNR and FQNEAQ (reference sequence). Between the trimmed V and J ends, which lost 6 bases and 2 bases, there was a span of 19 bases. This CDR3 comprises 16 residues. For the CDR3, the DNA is TGTGCCAGCAGTCTACTAGGGACAAGTGGGCAAGAGACCCAGTACTTC. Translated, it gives CASSLLGTSGQETQYF.

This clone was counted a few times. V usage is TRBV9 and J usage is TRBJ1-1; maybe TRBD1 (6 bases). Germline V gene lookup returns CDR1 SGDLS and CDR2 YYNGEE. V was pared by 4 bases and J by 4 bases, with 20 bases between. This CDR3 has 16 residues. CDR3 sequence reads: CASSPRGEARGTEAFF. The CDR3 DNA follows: TGTGCCAGCAGCCCCCGTGGGGAGGCCAGGGGCACTGAAGCTTTCTTT. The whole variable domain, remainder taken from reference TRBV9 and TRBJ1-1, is DSGVTQTPKHLITATGQRVTLRCSPRSGDLSVYWYQQSLDQGLQFLIQYYNGEERAKGNILERFSAQQFPDLHSELNLSSLELGDSALYFCASSPRGEARGTEAFFGQGTRLTVV.

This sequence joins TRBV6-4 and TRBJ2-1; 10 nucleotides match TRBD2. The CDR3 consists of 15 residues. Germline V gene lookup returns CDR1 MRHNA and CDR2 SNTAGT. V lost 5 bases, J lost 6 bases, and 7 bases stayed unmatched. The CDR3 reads CASSPLAGVVNEQFF. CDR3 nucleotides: TGTGCCAGCAGTCCTCTAGCGGGAGTGGTCAATGAGCAGTTCTTC.

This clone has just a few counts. CDR3 in amino acids: CASSLTGLAGDDGELFF. CDR3 nucleotides: TGCGCCAGCAGCTTGACTGGACTAGCGGGTGATGACGGGGAGCTGTTTTTT. The chain has TRBV5-1 and TRBJ2-2; TRBD2 aligns across 11 bases. Losses at the gene ends were 1 base for V and 7 bases for J; bases not matched to a gene: 9. This CDR3 contains 17 residues. CDR1 and CDR2 from the germline V gene are SGHRS and YFSETQ. Full variable domain (remainder filled in from reference TRBV5-1 and TRBJ2-2): KAGVTQTPRYLIKTRGQQVTLSCSPISGHRSVSWYQQTPGQGLQFLFEYFSETQRNKGNFPGRFSGRQFSNSRSEMNVSTLELGDSALYLCASSLTGLAGDDGELFFGEGSRLTVL.

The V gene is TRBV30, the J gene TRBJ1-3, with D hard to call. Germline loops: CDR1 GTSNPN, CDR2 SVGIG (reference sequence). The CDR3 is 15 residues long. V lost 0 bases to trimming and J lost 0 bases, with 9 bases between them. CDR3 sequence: CAWSVGMHSGNTIYF. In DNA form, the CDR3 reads TGTGCCTGGAGTGTAGGAATGCACTCTGGAAACACCATATATTTT.

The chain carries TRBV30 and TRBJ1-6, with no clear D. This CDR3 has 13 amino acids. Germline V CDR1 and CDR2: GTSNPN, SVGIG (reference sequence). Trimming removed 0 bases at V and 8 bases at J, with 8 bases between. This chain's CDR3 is CAWSVVADSPLHF. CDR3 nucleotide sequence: TGTGCCTGGAGTGTAGTTGCTGATTCACCCCTCCACTTT.

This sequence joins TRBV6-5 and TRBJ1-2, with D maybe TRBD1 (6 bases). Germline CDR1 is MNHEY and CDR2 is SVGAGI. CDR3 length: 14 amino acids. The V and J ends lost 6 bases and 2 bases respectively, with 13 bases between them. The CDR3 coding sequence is TGTGCCAGCAGCCCCTCGACAGGCAACTATGGCTACACCTTC. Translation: CASSPSTGNYGYTF.

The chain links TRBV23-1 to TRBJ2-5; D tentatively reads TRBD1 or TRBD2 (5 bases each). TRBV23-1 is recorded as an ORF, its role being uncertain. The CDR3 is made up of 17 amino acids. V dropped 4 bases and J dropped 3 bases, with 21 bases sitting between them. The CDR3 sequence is CASSPYGTDQIKETQYF. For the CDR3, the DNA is TGCGCCAGCAGTCCTTACGGGACGGATCAGATCAAAGAGACCCAGTACTTC.